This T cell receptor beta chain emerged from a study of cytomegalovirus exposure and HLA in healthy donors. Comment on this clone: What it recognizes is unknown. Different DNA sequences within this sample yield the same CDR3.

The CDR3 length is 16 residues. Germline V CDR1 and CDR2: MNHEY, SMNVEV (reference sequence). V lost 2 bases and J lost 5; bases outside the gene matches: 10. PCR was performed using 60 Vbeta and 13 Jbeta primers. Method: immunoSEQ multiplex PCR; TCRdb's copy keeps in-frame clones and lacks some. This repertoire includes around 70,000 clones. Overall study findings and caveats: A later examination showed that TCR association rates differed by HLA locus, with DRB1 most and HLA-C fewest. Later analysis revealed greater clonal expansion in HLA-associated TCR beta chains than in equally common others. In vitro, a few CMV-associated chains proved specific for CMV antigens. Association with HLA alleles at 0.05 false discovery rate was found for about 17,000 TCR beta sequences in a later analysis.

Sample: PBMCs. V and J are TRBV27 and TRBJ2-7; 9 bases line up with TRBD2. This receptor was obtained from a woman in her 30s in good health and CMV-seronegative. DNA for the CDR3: TGTGCCAGCAGTTTACTGGGGGTAGCGGGAGTGCACGAGCAGTACTTC. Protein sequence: CASSLLGVAGVHEQYF.